This note documents a single TCR beta chain sequence. The antigen this receptor binds is unknown. No base quality values were provided; no much bigger clone lies one nucleotide off. Receptor amplification or capture employed 5' RACE. Data came from an Illumina HiSeq 2500. A second PCR of roughly 7 to 11 cycles was performed with a sample-barcoded 5' primer and a J-beta primer mix. Each TCR beta cDNA molecule received a unique molecular identifier from a template-switch 5' adaptor carrying 12 random nucleotides. Each sample yielded at least 3 million CDR3-containing paired-end reads. First-strand cDNA synthesis was performed from all RNA using the Mint cDNA synthesis kit, with priming by a TRBC-specific oligonucleotide. Following uracil-DNA glycosylase treatment, all cDNA underwent a first 18-cycle PCR with the universal primers M1SS and BC2_uni_R. The authors' pipeline ran thus. Each sample was normalized by randomly selecting 1 million high-quality reads, each carrying a distinct molecular identifier. Instead of being binned into consensus sequences, reads with shared molecular identifiers were discarded. MiTCR, with a Q25 quality threshold and the strictest error-elimination algorithm, was used for CDR3 identification, clonotype clustering and error correction. A nonparametric unseen species model with Euler transformation was used to estimate lower-bound total TCR beta diversity. Using fastp trimming at Q25 and MiXCR clonotype assembly, TCRdb reanalyzed the public sequencing data and kept in-frame beta chains. Each CDR3 protein gets just one entry, which takes the most common genes and DNA from the rows behind it. The V and J calls come from TCRdb's annotation, not from the publication. Within this sample are 450,000 to 700,000 distinct CDR3 sequences, with approximately 30% of them counted one time only. Approximately 17% of the sample rests with the top ten.

Systemically healthy Caucasian individuals from Russia, 35 to 50 in total and aged roughly 6 to 90 years, were included as donors. Approximately 10 milliliters of peripheral blood were collected from each donor into EDTA-treated Vacutainer tubes. Ficoll-Paque density-gradient centrifugation was used to isolate PBMCs, with at least 6.5 million per sample. Trizol reagent was used to extract total RNA from the PBMCs, yielding at least 5.5 micrograms per sample. The percentages of naive CD45RAhigh/CD27high T cells were determined by flow cytometry on a PBMC aliquot from every donor. These data come from a study of blood T cells in healthy people across ages (dated by TCRdb to the mid-2010s). Some background on the complete study: In model experiments, roughly one uniquely barcoded TCR beta cDNA molecule per two T cells was captured by template switching. Using deep sequencing normalized with unique cDNA molecular identifiers, the study measured how TCR beta repertoire diversity changes with age. Donors were grouped into four age groups: young (average 16 years), middle-aged (39), aged (62) and long-lived (approximately 75). Donors of different ages were randomly distributed across sequencing lanes to avoid experimental bias. Using the same blood draw, the study looked at two additional independent replicas of 1 million unique cDNA reads for two donors, one aged 18 to 30 and the other aged 80 or older. The full study reports these points: A strong correlation was found between observed TCR beta diversity and the percentage of naive T cells measured by flow cytometry. Estimates of total diversity based on one million sequenced T cells were regarded as lower bounds and as underestimates. Because profiling used bulk unsorted PBMCs, naive and antigen-experienced compartments could not be compared conclusively. The long-lived group showed more naive CD4+ T cells, fewer expanded clones and increased TCR diversity than the aged group, suggesting age selection. As age increased, observed TCR beta diversity per million T cells dropped in a roughly linear way, and a significant reduction was already evident by age about 36. Donor CMV infection status was unknown, potentially confounding age-related changes in expanded clonotypes.

The cysteine opens and the phenylalanine closes a CDR3 of 15 amino acids. Only CDR3 DNA remains: 45 bases, in frame from the first base. Trimming costs V 0 bases and J 2 bases, and their ends lie 5 bases apart. Taken from the germline V gene, the CDR1 and CDR2 loops are MNHEY and SVGAGI. The sequencing input was blood. The sequence was obtained from a woman in her seventies in good health. The receptor chain draws on TRBV6-5 and TRBJ1-6, with no confidently assigned D gene. The DNA sequence follows: TGTGCCAGCAGTTACTCGGTAACCTATAATTCACCCCTCCACTTT. Its coded protein is CASSYSVTYNSPLHF.